The rows below give T cell receptor beta chains drawn from one sample of a study of blood T cell repertoires in COVID-19. Here immunoSEQ multiplex PCR was the method, and the copy in TCRdb shows in-frame clones only, minus some. This sample has about 75,000 clones, with 70% to 90% found just once. Sequenced: peripheral blood. The receptors derive from a man older than 75 with COVID-19, enrolled during active disease. Both conserved end residues are part of each CDR3. Fields, in order: J gene, D gene, V gene, clone size, CDR3 DNA, CDR3 protein. D genes are given only for firm matches. Clone size is not always given. Where it is, it says once, few, many or a class for expanded clones.

TRBJ2-1,-,TRBV12-5,-,TGTGCAGAGTCGTACTACAATGAGCAGTTCTTC,CAESYYNEQFF
TRBJ1-3,-,TRBV3-1/TRBV3-2,-,TGTGCCAGCAGCCAAGATTTGGGGGCTAACACCATATATTTT,CASSQDLGANTIYF
TRBJ2-7,-,TRBV10-3,-,TGTGCCATCAGTGCCGCCGGGACTGCTATTTACGAGCAGTACTTC,CAISAAGTAIYEQYF
TRBJ1-2,TRBD1,TRBV2,once,TGTGCCAGCAGTGAAGTCCGGACAGGGGGGGACTATGGCTACACCTTC,CASSEVRTGGDYGYTF
TRBJ1-4,TRBD1,TRBV5-5,-,TGTGCCAGCAGCTGGACAGGGGCTAATGAAAAACTGTTTTTT,CASSWTGANEKLFF
TRBJ1-3,-,TRBV29-1,-,TGCAGCGTTGTTCGCTCTGGAAACACCATATATTTT,CSVVRSGNTIYF
TRBJ1-1,-,TRBV2,once,TGTGCCAGCAGTGCCGACAGTCCGGGGGTGAACACTGAAGCTTTCTTT,CASSADSPGVNTEAFF
TRBJ1-1,-,TRBV11-2,-,TGTGCCAGCACCCCTTGGGGGGGGAGCATAGGCACTGAAGCTTTCTTT,CASTPWGGSIGTEAFF
TRBJ2-5,-,TRBV24-1,-,TGTGCCACCAGTGATTCAGGGGTAGGACTGAAAGGAGAGACCCAGTACTTC,CATSDSGVGLKGETQYF
TRBJ1-4,-,TRBV15,-,TGTGCCACCAGCAGAGATCTTAACAGGGTAGGGGAAAAACTGTTTTTT,CATSRDLNRVGEKLFF
TRBJ1-3,TRBD1,TRBV4-2,once,TGTGCCAGCAGCCTGGGACAGGGGGCGTCTGGAAACACCATATATTTT,CASSLGQGASGNTIYF
TRBJ1-5,-,TRBV2,-,TGTGCCAGCAGTGAAGAAGGACACGCTTCGGGCAATCAGCCCCAGCATTTT,CASSEEGHASGNQPQHF
TRBJ2-1,-,TRBV7-9,-,TGTGCCAGCAGCTTAGGGGGAGGTCGCTCCTACAATGAGCAGTTCTTC,CASSLGGGRSYNEQFF
TRBJ2-5,-,TRBV11-2,-,TGTGCCAGCAGCTTAGGTGTGGCAGGGAAAGAGACCCAGTACTTC,CASSLGVAGKETQYF
TRBJ1-5,-,TRBV7-2,-,TGTGCCAGCAGCCGGACATATGGCTTGGATCAGCCCCAGCATTTT,CASSRTYGLDQPQHF
TRBJ1-3,TRBD1,TRBV5-5,once,TGTGCCAGCAGCTTGGGACAGGGGAGTCCAAACTCTGGAAACACCATATATTTT,CASSLGQGSPNSGNTIYF
TRBJ1-3,TRBD1,TRBV24-1,-,TGTGCCACCAGTGATTCCGGGACAGTCTCTGGAAACACCATATATTTT,CATSDSGTVSGNTIYF
TRBJ1-4,TRBD1,TRBV19,-,TGTGCCAGTAGCTCCGGGACAGCGGCAACTAATGAAAAACTGTTTTTT,CASSSGTAATNEKLFF
TRBJ2-1,TRBD2,TRBV5-8,-,TGTGCCAGCAGCTTGGGACTAGCGGGGGCTTACAATGAGCAGTTCTTC,CASSLGLAGAYNEQFF
TRBJ2-3,TRBD2,TRBV2,-,TGTGCCAGCAGGACTAGCGGGGGAGATACGCAGTATTTT,CASRTSGGDTQYF
TRBJ2-1,-,TRBV6-2/TRBV6-3,-,TGTGCCAGCAGTAACGCGCGGCCTTGGAATGAGCAGTTCTTC,CASSNARPWNEQFF
TRBJ1-4,TRBD1,TRBV6-5,-,TGTGCCAGCAGTTCTGGCTACAGGGGTAAAAAACTGTTTTTT,CASSSGYRGKKLFF
TRBJ1-6,TRBD1,TRBV2,-,TGTGCCATCGGGGACAGGGGAAATTCACCCCTCCACTTT,CAIGDRGNSPLHF
TRBJ2-2,TRBD1,TRBV2,-,TGTGCCAGCAGGACAGACAGGGAGCCCGGGGAGCTGTTTTTT,CASRTDREPGELFF
TRBJ2-2,TRBD2,TRBV27,-,TGTGCCAGCAGTAAACTAGCGGGGGGAGTTAACGGGGAGCTGTTTTTT,CASSKLAGGVNGELFF
TRBJ2-4,-,TRBV5-1,once,TGCGCCAGCAGCTTGGGGGGCGGGGTCGACAAAAACATTCAGTACTTC,CASSLGGGVDKNIQYF
TRBJ1-6,-,TRBV7-2,-,TGTGCCAGCGGGGCCCGCAATTCACCCCTCCACTTT,CASGARNSPLHF
TRBJ1-5,TRBD1,TRBV6-5,-,TGTGCCAGCAGACGACAGGGGTTAGGAAATCAGCCCCAGCATTTT,CASRRQGLGNQPQHF
TRBJ2-1,TRBD1,TRBV5-1,-,TGCGCCAGCAGCGACCGGGACAGGGCTTCCAAGGAGCAGTTCTTC,CASSDRDRASKEQFF
TRBJ1-2,TRBD1,TRBV7-9,-,TGTGCCAGCAGCATTAATACAGGGGGCGCTTCCTATGGCTACACCTTC,CASSINTGGASYGYTF
TRBJ2-2,-,TRBV7-3,-,TGTGCCAGCAGCCGCGTAAGCACCGGGGAGCTGTTTTTT,CASSRVSTGELFF
TRBJ1-6,-,TRBV6-5,-,TGTGCCAGCAGTAAACAGGGATTCTATAATTCACCCCTCCACTTT,CASSKQGFYNSPLHF
TRBJ1-2,-,TRBV15,-,TGTGCCACCAGCAGAGATGGCGCATTGGGGGCTAGGTATGGCTACACCTTC,CATSRDGALGARYGYTF
TRBJ1-4,-,TRBV7-6,-,TGTGCCAGCAGCTTAGATGGGCCAGGGTTTAATGAAAAACTGTTTTTT,CASSLDGPGFNEKLFF
TRBJ2-3,-,TRBV5-6,-,TGTGCCAGCAGCTTTGGTGGGGGCGGTTACTTTAGCACAGATACGCAGTATTTT,CASSFGGGGYFSTDTQYF
TRBJ2-7,-,TRBV28,-,TGTGCCAGCAGTTTCATTGCGGGGGCCGGAGTGTACGAGCAGTACTTC,CASSFIAGAGVYEQYF
TRBJ2-2,TRBD2,TRBV5-1,-,TGCGCCAGCAGCTTGGTTGCTAGCGGGGGAGGTGCCGGGGAGCTGTTTTTT,CASSLVASGGGAGELFF
TRBJ2-3,-,TRBV11-3,-,TGTGCCAGCAGCTTAGATGGGGGCAGGACAGATACGCAGTATTTT,CASSLDGGRTDTQYF
TRBJ2-3,-,TRBV5-5,-,TGTGCCAGCAGCTTGTCGGGGGTCCGCACAGATACGCAGTATTTT,CASSLSGVRTDTQYF
TRBJ2-7,-,TRBV6-5,-,TGTGCCAGCAGTTACTCGGGCAGCTCCTACGAGCAGTACTTC,CASSYSGSSYEQYF
TRBJ1-1,-,TRBV15,-,TGTGCCACCAGCAGACGCAGGGACACTGAAGCTTTCTTT,CATSRRRDTEAFF
TRBJ1-2,-,TRBV5-8,-,TGTGCCACTACTAGGAGGCCGCCGGATAACTATGGCTACACCTTC,CATTRRPPDNYGYTF
TRBJ2-2,-,TRBV5-5,-,TGTGCCAGCAGCTTGGAACAGGGACGGACCGGGGAGCTGTTTTTT,CASSLEQGRTGELFF
TRBJ1-5,-,TRBV28,-,TGTGCCAGCAGTTTGCCTACAGGTGCTGGGGCCCAGCATTTT,CASSLPTGAGAQHF
TRBJ2-2,TRBD1,TRBV5-6,-,TGTGCCAGCAGCAGACTCGGAGCCGGGACAGGTGACACCGGGGAGCTGTTTTTT,CASSRLGAGTGDTGELFF
TRBJ1-4,TRBD1,TRBV27,-,TGTGCCAGCAGTTTATCTAGACAGGGGGGACTGTTTTTT,CASSLSRQGGLFF
TRBJ1-2,TRBD1,TRBV7-9,-,TGTGCCAGCAGCTTAGGGGGACAGGCTTATGGCTACACCTTC,CASSLGGQAYGYTF
TRBJ2-3,TRBD2,TRBV27,-,TGTGCCAGCAGTCCCCGCCGGGATCCGGGGGGGTTAGTCGATACGCAGTATTTT,CASSPRRDPGGLVDTQYF
TRBJ1-2,TRBD1,TRBV2,-,TGTGCCAGCAGCACAGGGGACTATGGCTACACCTTC,CASSTGDYGYTF
TRBJ1-2,TRBD1,TRBV9,-,TGTGCCAGCAGCACCCGACAGGGGGCGCTTGGAGGCTACACCTTC,CASSTRQGALGGYTF
TRBJ1-1,-,TRBV6-6,-,TGTGCCAGCAACTACGGGGGGACCGCTGAAGCTTTCTTT,CASNYGGTAEAFF
TRBJ2-1,-,TRBV9,-,TGTGCCAGCAGCGTAGGTGGTAGCGGTGAGCAGTTCTTC,CASSVGGSGEQFF
TRBJ1-6,-,TRBV5-1,-,TGCGCCAGCAGCTCAGGGGCAGGCTCCTATAATTCACCCCTCCACTTT,CASSSGAGSYNSPLHF